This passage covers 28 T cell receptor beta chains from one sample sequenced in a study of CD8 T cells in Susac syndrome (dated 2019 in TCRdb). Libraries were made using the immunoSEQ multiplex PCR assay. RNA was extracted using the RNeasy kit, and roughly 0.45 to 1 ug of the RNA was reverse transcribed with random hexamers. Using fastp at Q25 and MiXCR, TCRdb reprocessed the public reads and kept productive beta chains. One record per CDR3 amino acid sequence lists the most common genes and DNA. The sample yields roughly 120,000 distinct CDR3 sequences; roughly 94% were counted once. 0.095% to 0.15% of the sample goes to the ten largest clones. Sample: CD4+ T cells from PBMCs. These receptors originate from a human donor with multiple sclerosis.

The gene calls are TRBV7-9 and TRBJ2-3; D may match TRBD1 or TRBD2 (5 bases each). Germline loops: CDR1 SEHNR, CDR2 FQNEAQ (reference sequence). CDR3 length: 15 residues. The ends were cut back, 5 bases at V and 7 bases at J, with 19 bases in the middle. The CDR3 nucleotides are TGTGCCAGCAGCCCACTGCGTGGGGGAGCCCATACGCAGTATTTT. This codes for CASSPLRGGAHTQYF.

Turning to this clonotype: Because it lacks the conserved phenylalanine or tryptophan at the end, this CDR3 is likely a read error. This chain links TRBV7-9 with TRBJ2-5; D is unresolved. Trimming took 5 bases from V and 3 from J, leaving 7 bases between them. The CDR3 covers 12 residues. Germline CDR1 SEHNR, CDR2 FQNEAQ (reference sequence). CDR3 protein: CASSPTEETQYY. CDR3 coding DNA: TGTGCCAGCAGCCCTACTGAAGAGACCCAGTACTAC.

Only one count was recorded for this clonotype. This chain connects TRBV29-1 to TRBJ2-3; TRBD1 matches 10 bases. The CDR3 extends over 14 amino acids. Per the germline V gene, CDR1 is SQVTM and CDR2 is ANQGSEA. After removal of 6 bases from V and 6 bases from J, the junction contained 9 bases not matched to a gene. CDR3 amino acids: CSVAEWDRGDTQYF. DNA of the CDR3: TGCAGCGTGGCCGAGTGGGACAGGGGTGATACGCAGTATTTT.

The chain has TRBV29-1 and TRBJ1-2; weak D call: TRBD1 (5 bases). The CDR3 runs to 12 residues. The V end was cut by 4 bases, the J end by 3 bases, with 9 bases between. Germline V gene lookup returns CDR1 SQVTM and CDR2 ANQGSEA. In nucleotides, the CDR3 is TGCAGCGTTGGGGGCTTGGACTATGGCTACACCTTC. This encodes CSVGGLDYGYTF.

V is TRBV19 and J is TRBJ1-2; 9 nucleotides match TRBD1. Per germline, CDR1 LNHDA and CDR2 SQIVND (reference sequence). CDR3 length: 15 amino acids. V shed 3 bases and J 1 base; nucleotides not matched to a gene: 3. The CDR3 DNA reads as TGTGCCAGTAGTATCCGGGACAGGGTTAACTATGGCTACACCTTC. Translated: CASSIRDRVNYGYTF.

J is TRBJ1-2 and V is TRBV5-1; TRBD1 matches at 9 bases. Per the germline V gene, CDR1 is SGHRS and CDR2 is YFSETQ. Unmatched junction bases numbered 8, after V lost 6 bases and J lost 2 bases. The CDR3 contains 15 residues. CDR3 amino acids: CASTWTGEGNYGYTF. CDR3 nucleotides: TGCGCCAGCACCTGGACAGGGGAAGGGAACTATGGCTACACCTTC.

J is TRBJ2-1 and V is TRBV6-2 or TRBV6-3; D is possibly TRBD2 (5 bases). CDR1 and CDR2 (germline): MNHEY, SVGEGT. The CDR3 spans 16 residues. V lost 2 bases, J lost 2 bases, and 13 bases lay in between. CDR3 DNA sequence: TGTGCCAGCAGTTACAGCTCGGGGAGTCCCTACAATGAGCAGTTCTTC. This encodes CASSYSSGSPYNEQFF.

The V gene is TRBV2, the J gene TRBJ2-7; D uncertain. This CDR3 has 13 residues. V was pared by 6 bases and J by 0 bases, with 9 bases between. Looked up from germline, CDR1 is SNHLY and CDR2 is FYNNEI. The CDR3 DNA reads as TGTGCCAGCAGGCTTTCCTACTCCTACGAGCAGTACTTC. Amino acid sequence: CASRLSYSYEQYF.

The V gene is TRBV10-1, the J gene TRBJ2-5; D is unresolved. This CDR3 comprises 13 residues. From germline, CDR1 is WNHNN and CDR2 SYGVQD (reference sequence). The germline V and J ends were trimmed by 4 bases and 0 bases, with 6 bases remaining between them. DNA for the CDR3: TGCGCCAGCAGTGTAGGATACCAAGAGACCCAGTACTTC. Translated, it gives CASSVGYQETQYF.

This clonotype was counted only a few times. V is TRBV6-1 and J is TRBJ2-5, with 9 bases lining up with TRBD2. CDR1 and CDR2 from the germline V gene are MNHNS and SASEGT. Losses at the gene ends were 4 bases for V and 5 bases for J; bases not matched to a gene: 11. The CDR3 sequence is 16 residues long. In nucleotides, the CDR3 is TGTGCCAGCAGTGCGGATGGGCGGGAGGGATGGGAGACCCAGTACTTC. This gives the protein CASSADGREGWETQYF.

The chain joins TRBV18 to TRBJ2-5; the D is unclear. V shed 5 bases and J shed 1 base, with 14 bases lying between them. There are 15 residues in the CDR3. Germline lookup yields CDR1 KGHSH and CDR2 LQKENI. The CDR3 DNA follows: TGTGCCAGCTCATCAACCATCGGCATCCAAGAGACCCAGTACTTC. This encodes CASSSTIGIQETQYF.

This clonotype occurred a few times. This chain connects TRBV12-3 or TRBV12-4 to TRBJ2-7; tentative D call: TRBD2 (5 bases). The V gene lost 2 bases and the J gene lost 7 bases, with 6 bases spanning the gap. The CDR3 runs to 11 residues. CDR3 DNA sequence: TGTGCCAGCAGTTTACGGGGAGAGCAGTACTTC. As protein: CASSLRGEQYF.

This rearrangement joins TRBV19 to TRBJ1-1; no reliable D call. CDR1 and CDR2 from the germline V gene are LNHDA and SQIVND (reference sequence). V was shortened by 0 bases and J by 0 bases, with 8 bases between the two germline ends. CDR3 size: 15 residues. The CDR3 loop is CASSIEAVMNTEAFF. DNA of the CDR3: TGTGCCAGTAGTATAGAAGCGGTCATGAACACTGAAGCTTTCTTT. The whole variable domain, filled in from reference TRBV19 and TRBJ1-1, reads DGGITQSPKYLFRKEGQNVTLSCEQNLNHDAMYWYRQDPGQGLRLIYYSQIVNDFQKGDIAEGYSVSREKKESFPLTVTSAQKNPTAFYLCASSIEAVMNTEAFFGQGTRLTVV.

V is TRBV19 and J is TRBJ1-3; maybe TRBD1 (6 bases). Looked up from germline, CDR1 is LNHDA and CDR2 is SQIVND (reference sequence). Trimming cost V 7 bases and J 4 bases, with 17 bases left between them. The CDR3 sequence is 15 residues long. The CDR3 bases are TGTGCCAGTACGTCGTCGGGGGCAGGAGGAAACACCATATATTTT. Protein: CASTSSGAGGNTIYF. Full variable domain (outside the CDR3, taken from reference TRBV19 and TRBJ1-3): DGGITQSPKYLFRKEGQNVTLSCEQNLNHDAMYWYRQDPGQGLRLIYYSQIVNDFQKGDIAEGYSVSREKKESFPLTVTSAQKNPTAFYLCASTSSGAGGNTIYFGEGSWLTVV.

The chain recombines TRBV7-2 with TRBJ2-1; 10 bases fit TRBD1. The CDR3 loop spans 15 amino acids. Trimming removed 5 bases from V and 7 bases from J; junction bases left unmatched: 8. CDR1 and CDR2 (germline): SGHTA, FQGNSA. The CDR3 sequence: CASSLGTGEGNEQFF. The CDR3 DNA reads TGTGCCAGCAGCCTCGGGACAGGGGAGGGGAATGAGCAGTTCTTC. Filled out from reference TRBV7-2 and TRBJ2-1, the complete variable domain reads GAGVSQSPSNKVTEKGKDVELRCDPISGHTALYWYRQSLGQGLEFLIYFQGNSAPDKSGLPSDRFSAERTGGSVSTLTIQRTQQEDSAVYLCASSLGTGEGNEQFFGPGTRLTVL.

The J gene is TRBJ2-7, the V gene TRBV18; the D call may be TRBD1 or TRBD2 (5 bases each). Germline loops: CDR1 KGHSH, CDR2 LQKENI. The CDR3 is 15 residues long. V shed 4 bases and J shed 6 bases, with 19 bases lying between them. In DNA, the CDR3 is TGTGCCAGCTCACTCCAGGGAGTTAAAGTGGGCGAGCAGTACTTC. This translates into CASSLQGVKVGEQYF.

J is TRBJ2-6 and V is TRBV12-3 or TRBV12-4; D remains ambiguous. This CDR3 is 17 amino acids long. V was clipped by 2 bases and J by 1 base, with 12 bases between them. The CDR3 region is CASSLFHSLSGANVLTF. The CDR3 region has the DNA TGTGCCAGCAGTTTATTCCACAGCTTGTCTGGGGCCAACGTCCTGACTTTC.

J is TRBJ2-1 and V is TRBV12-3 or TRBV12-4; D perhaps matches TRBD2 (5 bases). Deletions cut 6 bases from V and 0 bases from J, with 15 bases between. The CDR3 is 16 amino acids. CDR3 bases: TGTGCCAGCAGCCTCCTTGTGGGGAGCTCCTACAATGAGCAGTTCTTC. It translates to CASSLLVGSSYNEQFF.

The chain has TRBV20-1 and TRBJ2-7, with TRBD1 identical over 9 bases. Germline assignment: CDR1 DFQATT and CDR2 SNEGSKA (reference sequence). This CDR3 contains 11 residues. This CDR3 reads CGDRVSYEQYF. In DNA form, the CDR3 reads TGCGGGGACAGGGTCTCCTACGAGCAGTACTTC.

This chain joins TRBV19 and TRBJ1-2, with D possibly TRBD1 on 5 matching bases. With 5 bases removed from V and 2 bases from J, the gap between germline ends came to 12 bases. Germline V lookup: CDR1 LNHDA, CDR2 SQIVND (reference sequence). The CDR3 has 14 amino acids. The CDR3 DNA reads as TGTGCCAGTAGTGTTTATGGGGGGAACTATGGCTACACCTTC. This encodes CASSVYGGNYGYTF.

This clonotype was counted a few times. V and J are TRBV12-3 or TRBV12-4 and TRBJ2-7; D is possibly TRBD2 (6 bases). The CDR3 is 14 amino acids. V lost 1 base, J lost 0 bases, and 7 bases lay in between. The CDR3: CASSLGLDSYEQYF. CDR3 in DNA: TGTGCCAGCAGTTTAGGACTAGACTCCTACGAGCAGTACTTC.

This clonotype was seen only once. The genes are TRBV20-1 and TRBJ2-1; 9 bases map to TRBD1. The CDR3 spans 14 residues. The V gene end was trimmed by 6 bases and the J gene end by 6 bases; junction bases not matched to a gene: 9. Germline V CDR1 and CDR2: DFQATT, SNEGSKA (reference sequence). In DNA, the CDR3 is TGCAGTGCGCTCCTCGGGACAGGGCTCAATGAGCAGTTCTTC. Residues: CSALLGTGLNEQFF.

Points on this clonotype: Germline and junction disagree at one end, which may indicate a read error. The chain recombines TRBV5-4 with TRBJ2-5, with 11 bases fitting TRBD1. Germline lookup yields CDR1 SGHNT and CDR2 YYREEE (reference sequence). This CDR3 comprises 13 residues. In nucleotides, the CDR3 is TGTGCCAGCAGCTCGGACAGGGGGCCATCGATGCACTTC. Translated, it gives CASSSDRGPSMHF.

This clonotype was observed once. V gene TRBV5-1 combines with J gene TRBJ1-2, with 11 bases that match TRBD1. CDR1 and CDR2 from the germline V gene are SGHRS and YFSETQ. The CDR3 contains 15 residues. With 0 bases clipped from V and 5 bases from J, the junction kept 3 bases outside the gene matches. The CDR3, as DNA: TGCGCCAGCAGCTTGGCAGGGACAGGGGGGTATGGCTACACCTTC. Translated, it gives CASSLAGTGGYGYTF.

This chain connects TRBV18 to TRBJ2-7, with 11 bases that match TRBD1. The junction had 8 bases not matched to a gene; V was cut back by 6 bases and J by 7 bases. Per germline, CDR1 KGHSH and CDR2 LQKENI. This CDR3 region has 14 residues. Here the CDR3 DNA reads TGTGCCAGCTCGCCCGGACAGGGGGCGCGGGAGCAGTACTTC. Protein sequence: CASSPGQGAREQYF.

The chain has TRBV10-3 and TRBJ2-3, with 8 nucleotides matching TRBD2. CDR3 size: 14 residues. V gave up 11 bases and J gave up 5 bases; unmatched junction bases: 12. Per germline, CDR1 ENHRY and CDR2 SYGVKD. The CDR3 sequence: CAVESGGARDTQYF. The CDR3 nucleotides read TGTGCCGTTGAAAGCGGGGGCGCGAGAGATACGCAGTATTTT.

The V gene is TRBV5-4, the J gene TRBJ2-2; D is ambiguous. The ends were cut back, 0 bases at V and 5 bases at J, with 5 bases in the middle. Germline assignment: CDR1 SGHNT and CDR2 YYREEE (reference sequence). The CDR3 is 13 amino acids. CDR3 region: CASSLAATGELFF. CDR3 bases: TGTGCCAGCAGCTTGGCAGCTACCGGGGAGCTGTTTTTT.

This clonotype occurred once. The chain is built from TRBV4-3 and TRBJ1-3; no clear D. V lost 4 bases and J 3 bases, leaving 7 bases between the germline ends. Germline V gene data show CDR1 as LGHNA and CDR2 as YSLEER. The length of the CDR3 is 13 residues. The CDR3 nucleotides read TGCGCCAGCAGCCTGAAGGGTGGAAACACCATATATTTT. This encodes CASSLKGGNTIYF.